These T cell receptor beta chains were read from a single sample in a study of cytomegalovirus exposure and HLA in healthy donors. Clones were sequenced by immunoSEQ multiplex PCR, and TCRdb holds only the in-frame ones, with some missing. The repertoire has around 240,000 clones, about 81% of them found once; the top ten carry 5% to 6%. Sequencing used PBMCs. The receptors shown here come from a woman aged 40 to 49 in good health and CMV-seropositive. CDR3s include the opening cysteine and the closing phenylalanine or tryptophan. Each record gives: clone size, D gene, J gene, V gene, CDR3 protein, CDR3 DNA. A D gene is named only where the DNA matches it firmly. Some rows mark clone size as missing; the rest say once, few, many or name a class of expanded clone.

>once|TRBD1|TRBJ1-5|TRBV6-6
CASSYNRGGGNQPQHF
TGTGCCAGCAGTTACAACAGGGGAGGAGGCAATCAGCCCCAGCATTTT
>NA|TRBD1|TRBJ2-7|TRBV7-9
CASSRLQGATTYEQYF
TGTGCCAGCAGCCGCCTACAGGGGGCCACCACCTACGAGCAGTACTTC
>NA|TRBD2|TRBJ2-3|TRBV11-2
CASSKRGTSGPSTDTQYF
TGTGCCAGCAGCAAGCGGGGGACTAGCGGCCCTAGCACAGATACGCAGTATTTT
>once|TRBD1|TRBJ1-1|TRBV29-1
CSVGTGSTEAFF
TGCAGCGTCGGGACAGGGAGCACTGAAGCTTTCTTT
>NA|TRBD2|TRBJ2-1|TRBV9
CASSVYGGGSSYNEQFF
TGTGCCAGCAGCGTATACGGGGGAGGGAGCTCCTACAATGAGCAGTTCTTC
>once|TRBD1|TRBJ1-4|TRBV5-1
CASRDSTNEKLFF
TGCGCCTCCCGGGACAGCACTAATGAAAAACTGTTTTTT
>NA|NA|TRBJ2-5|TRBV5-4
CASSLMLDQGKETQYF
TGTGCCAGCAGCTTGATGTTGGATCAGGGGAAGGAGACCCAGTACTTC
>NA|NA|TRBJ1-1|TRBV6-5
CASRNPIRLTEAFF
TGTGCCAGCAGGAACCCTATCAGGCTCACTGAAGCTTTCTTT
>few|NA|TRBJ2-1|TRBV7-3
CASSLDAGVGNEQFF
TGTGCCAGCAGCTTAGACGCGGGCGTAGGAAATGAGCAGTTCTTC
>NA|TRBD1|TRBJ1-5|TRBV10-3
CAISESWTGSNQPQHF
TGTGCCATCAGTGAGTCTTGGACAGGGAGCAATCAGCCCCAGCATTTT
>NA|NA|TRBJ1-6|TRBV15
CATAGQNNSPLHF
TGTGCCACCGCCGGACAGAATAATTCACCCCTCCACTTT
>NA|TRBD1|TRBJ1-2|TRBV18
CASSPQGANINYGYTF
TGTGCCAGCTCACCTCAGGGGGCCAACATCAACTATGGCTACACCTTC
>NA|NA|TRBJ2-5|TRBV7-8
CASSLLETQYF
TGTGCCAGCAGCTTACTAGAGACCCAGTACTTC
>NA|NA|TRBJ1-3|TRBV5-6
CASSLDWGAGNTIYF
TGTGCCAGCAGCTTGGATTGGGGCGCTGGAAACACCATATATTTT
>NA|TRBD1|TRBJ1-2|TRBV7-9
CASSGTGVNYGYTF
TGTGCCAGCAGTGGTACAGGGGTCAACTATGGCTACACCTTC
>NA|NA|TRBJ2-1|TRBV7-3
CASSLGQGTYNEQFF
TGTGCCAGCAGCTTAGGCCAGGGAACCTACAATGAGCAGTTCTTC
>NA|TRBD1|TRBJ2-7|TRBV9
CASSAGTAWTDEQYF
TGTGCCAGCAGCGCCGGGACAGCGTGGACTGACGAGCAGTACTTC
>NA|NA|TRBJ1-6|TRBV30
CAWSAGRLVNSPLHF
TGTGCCTGGAGTGCCGGGAGGTTGGTTAATTCACCCCTCCACTTT
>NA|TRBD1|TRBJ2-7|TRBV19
CASSSGQGPHEQYF
TGTGCCAGTAGTTCGGGACAGGGTCCCCACGAGCAGTACTTC
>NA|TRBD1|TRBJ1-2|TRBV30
CAWRGTGTGYGYTF
TGTGCCTGGAGGGGAACCGGGACAGGGTACGGCTACACCTTC
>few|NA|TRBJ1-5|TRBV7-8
CASSFGSNQPQHF
TGTGCCAGCAGCTTCGGGAGCAATCAGCCCCAGCATTTT
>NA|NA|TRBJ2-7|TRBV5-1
CASSSQGGTYEQYF
TGCGCCAGCAGCTCCCAGGGGGGCACCTACGAGCAGTACTTC
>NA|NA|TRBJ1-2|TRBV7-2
CASSLKRVGGYTF
TGTGCCAGCAGCTTAAAGAGGGTGGGTGGCTACACCTTC
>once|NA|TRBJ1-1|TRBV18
CASSSNGGIHMNTEAFF
TGTGCCAGCTCATCTAACGGGGGTATACACATGAACACTGAAGCTTTCTTT
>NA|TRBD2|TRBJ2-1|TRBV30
CAWSATYGTSGRNEQFF
TGTGCCTGGAGTGCGACTTATGGGACTAGCGGGAGAAATGAGCAGTTCTTC
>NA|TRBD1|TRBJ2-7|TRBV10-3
CAISTGGASYEQYF
TGTGCCATCAGTACAGGGGGCGCCTCCTACGAGCAGTACTTC
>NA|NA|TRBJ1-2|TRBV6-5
CASSYRGGPSYGYTF
TGTGCCAGCAGTTACCGGGGAGGGCCTAGCTATGGCTACACCTTC